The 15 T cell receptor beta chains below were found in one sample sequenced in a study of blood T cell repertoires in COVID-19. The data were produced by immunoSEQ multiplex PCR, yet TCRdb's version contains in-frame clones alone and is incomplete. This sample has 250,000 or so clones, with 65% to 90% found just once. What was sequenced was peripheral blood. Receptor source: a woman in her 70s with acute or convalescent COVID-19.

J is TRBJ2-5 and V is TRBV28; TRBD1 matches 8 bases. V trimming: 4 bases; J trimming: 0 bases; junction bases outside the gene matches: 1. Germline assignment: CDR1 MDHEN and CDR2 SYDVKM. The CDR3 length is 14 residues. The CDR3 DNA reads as TGTGCCAGCAGTTCGGGACAGGACCAAGAGACCCAGTACTTC. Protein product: CASSSGQDQETQYF.

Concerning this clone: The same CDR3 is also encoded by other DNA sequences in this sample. CDR3 in amino acids: CASSPDSGGYGYTF. The CDR3 nucleotides read TGTGCCAGCAGCCCCGATTCCGGGGGCTATGGCTACACCTTC. The chain carries TRBV5-5 and TRBJ1-2; D is perhaps TRBD1 (5 bases). Per germline, CDR1 SGHKS and CDR2 YYEKEE (reference sequence). This CDR3 has 14 residues. Trimming cost V 4 bases and J 4 bases, with 14 bases left between them.

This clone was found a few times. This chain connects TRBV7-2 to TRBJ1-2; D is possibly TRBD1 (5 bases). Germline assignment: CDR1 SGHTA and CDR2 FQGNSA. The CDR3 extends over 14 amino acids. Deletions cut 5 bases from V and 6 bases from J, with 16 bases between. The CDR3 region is CASSADVGGNGYTF. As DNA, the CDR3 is TGTGCCAGCAGCGCAGACGTGGGGGGAAATGGCTACACCTTC.

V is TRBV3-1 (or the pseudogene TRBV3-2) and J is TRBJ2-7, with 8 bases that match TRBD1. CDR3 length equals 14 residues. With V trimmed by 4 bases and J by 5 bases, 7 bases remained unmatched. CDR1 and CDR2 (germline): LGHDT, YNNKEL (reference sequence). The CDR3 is CASSLRTGIDEQYF. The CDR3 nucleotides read TGTGCCAGCAGCCTACGGACAGGGATCGACGAGCAGTACTTC.

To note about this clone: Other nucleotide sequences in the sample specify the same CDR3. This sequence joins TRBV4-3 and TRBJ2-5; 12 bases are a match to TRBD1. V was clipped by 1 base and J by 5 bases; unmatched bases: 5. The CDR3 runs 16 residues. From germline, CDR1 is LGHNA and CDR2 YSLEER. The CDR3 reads CASSQGGTGGRETQYF. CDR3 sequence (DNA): TGCGCCAGCAGCCAAGGGGGGACAGGGGGCAGGGAGACCCAGTACTTC.

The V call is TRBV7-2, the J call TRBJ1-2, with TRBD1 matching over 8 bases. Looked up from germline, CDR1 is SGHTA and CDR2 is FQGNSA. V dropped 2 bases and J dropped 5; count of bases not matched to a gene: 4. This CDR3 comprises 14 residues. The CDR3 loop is CASSLTGGGYGYTF. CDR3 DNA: TGTGCCAGCAGCTTAACAGGGGGAGGGTATGGCTACACCTTC.

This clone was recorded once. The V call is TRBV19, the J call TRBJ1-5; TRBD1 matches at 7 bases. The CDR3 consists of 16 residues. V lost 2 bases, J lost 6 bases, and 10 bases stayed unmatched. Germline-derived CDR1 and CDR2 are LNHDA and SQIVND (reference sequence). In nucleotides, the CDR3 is TGTGCCAGTAGTATATCCACAGGGGAAAAGGGTCAGCCCCAGCATTTT. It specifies CASSISTGEKGQPQHF. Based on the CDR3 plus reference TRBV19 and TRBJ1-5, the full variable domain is DGGITQSPKYLFRKEGQNVTLSCEQNLNHDAMYWYRQDPGQGLRLIYYSQIVNDFQKGDIAEGYSVSREKKESFPLTVTSAQKNPTAFYLCASSISTGEKGQPQHFGDGTRLSIL.

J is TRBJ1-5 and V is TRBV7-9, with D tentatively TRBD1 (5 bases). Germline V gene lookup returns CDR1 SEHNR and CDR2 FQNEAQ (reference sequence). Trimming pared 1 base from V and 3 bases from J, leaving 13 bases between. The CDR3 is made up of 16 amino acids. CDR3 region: CASSLVGGRDNQPQHF. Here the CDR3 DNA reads TGTGCCAGCAGCTTAGTCGGGGGACGGGACAATCAGCCCCAGCATTTT.

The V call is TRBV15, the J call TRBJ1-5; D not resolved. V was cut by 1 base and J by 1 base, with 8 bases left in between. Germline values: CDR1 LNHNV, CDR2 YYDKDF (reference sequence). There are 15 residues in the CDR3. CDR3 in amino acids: CATSRARLSNQPQHF. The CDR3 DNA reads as TGTGCCACCAGCAGAGCCCGACTGAGCAATCAGCCCCAGCATTTT.

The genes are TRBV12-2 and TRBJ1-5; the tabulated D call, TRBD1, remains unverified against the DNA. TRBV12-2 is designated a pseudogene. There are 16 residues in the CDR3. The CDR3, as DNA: TGTGCAAGTCGTGCAAAAGGGGACAGGGGCAATCAGCCCCAGCATTTT. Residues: CASRAKGDRGNQPQHF.

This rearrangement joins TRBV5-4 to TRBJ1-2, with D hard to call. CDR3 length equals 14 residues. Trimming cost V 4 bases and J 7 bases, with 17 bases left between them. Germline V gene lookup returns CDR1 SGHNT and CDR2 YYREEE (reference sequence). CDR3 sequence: CASSGRQAASGYTF. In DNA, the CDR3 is TGTGCCAGCAGCGGCCGGCAGGCCGCCTCTGGCTACACCTTC.

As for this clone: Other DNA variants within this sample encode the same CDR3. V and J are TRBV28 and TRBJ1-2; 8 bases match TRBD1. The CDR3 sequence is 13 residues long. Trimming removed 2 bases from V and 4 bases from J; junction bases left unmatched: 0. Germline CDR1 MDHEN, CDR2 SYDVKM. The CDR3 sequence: CASSLGQGYGYTF. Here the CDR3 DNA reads TGTGCCAGCAGTTTAGGACAGGGCTATGGCTACACCTTC.

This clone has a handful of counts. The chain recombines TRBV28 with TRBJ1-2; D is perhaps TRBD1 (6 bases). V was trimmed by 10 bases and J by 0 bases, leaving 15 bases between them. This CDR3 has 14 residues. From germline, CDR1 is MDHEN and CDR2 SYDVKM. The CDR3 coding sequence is TGTGCCACCTTTGGACAGAGAGCTAACTATGGCTACACCTTC. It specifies CATFGQRANYGYTF.

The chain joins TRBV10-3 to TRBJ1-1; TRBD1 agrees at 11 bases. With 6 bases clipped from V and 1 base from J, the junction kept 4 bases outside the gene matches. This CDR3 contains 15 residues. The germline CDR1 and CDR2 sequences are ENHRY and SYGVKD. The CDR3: CAIRPGQGENTEAFF. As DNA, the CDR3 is TGTGCCATCAGACCGGGACAGGGGGAGAACACTGAAGCTTTCTTT.

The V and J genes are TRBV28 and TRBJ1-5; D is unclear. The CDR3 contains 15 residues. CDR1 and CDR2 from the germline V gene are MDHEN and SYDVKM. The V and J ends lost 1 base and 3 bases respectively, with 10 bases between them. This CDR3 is CASSLLSGANQPQHF. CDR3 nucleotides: TGTGCCAGCAGTTTATTATCAGGCGCCAATCAGCCCCAGCATTTT.